This entry concerns a single T cell receptor beta chain. Its antigen remains unidentified. V lost 8 bases to trimming and J lost 7 bases, with 25 bases between them. This CDR3 spans 15 amino acids. Germline V CDR1 and CDR2: SGHRS, YFSETQ. The data were obtained in a study of long-term antiretroviral therapy in people with HIV. Study-wide context: Initial samples were collected about a decade before the 2015 immediate-ART recommendation. Study-wide points: Older ART regimens were possibly in use when the blood was collected between about 2003 and 2017.

Sequencing relied on immunoSEQ assay v3.0, run at survey level. The protocol was immunoSEQ multiplex PCR, while the TCRdb copy is restricted to in-frame clones and leaves out a portion. This table holds 30,000 or so clones, about 94% found once. The TCR comes from a woman in her thirties or forties with HIV. The specimen was unsorted PBMCs, collected almost 6.7 years after starting antiretroviral therapy. The rearrangement joins TRBV5-1 to TRBJ2-7; perhaps D is TRBD1 or TRBD2 (7 bases each). The CDR3 reads CASGAGGDPYEEQYF. The DNA for the CDR3 is TGCGCCAGTGGGGCAGGGGGGGATCCCTACGAAGAGCAGTACTTC.